These 25 T cell receptor beta chains were sequenced from one sample in a study of T cell responses to AZD1222 COVID-19 vaccine. TCRdb's table, derived via immunoSEQ multiplex PCR, lists solely in-frame clones and lacks some. The sample has about 120,000 clones, around 92% seen once; the top ten hold roughly 13%. This material consisted of peripheral blood, taken on day 0 of AZD1222 vaccination. Every receptor here comes from an adult in good health.

This chain connects TRBV4-3 to TRBJ2-1; 8 nucleotides align to TRBD2. J lost 9 bases, V lost 0 bases, and 25 bases had no gene match. Germline V gene data show CDR1 as LGHNA and CDR2 as YSLEER. The CDR3 spans 21 residues. The chain's CDR3 is CASSQDQYDIPKGTRSGEQFF. CDR3 nucleotides: TGCGCCAGCAGCCAAGATCAATACGATATTCCGAAGGGGACTAGGTCCGGTGAGCAGTTCTTC.

The chain links TRBV4-3 to TRBJ2-1; D gene unclear. The V end was cut by 4 bases, the J end by 6 bases, with 13 bases between. The CDR3 length is 14 residues. CDR1 and CDR2 from the germline V gene are LGHNA and YSLEER. The CDR3 DNA reads as TGCGCCAGCAGCCGAAGCCTCGATGGCAATGAGCAGTTCTTC. Protein product: CASSRSLDGNEQFF.

The V gene is TRBV7-2, the J gene TRBJ1-1; D is unclear. CDR1 is SGHTA, CDR2 FQGNSA, per germline. The germline V and J ends were trimmed by 4 bases and 5 bases, with 11 bases remaining between them. CDR3 length: 13 amino acids. The CDR3 region has the DNA TGTGCCAGCAGCTCAAATTTCGGGACTGAAGCTTTCTTT. Translation: CASSSNFGTEAFF. Supplemented by reference TRBV7-2 and TRBJ1-1, the full variable domain reads GAGVSQSPSNKVTEKGKDVELRCDPISGHTALYWYRQSLGQGLEFLIYFQGNSAPDKSGLPSDRFSAERTGGSVSTLTIQRTQQEDSAVYLCASSSNFGTEAFFGQGTRLTVV.

This chain connects TRBV7-5 to TRBJ1-2; no DNA check was done on the table's D call, TRBD1. TRBV7-5 is an annotated pseudogene. The CDR3 sequence is 17 residues long. CDR3 region: CARSLALNRGSHYGYTF. CDR3 sequence (DNA): TGTGCCAGAAGCTTAGCGCTTAATAGGGGATCGCACTATGGCTACACCTTC.

The chain recombines TRBV2 with TRBJ2-7, with D perhaps TRBD2 (6 bases). The ends were cut back, 6 bases at V and 2 bases at J, with 11 bases in the middle. Germline V gene sequence: CDR1 SNHLY, CDR2 FYNNEI. There are 13 residues in the CDR3. The DNA for the CDR3 is TGTGCCAGCAGACTTCCGGGAGCCTACGAGCAGTACTTC. Translation gives CASRLPGAYEQYF.

This rearrangement joins TRBV6-4 to TRBJ2-1; 10 bases line up with TRBD2. The V gene end was trimmed by 5 bases and the J gene end by 10 bases; junction bases not matched to a gene: 8. The CDR3 sequence is 14 residues long. The germline CDR1 and CDR2 sequences are MRHNA and SNTAGT. The CDR3, as DNA: TGTGCCAGCAGTTGGGCTAGCGGGAGTAGGGAGCAGTTCTTC. It yields the protein CASSWASGSREQFF.

Worth noting for this clone: At one of its ends the junction is not consistent with the germline gene, which may arise from a read error. The chain recombines TRBV7-7 with TRBJ2-2; weak D call: TRBD1 (7 bases). The CDR3 totals 15 residues. Germline V gene data show CDR1 as SSHAT and CDR2 as FNYEAQ (reference sequence). This CDR3 is CASSRGTVNTGELFF. The CDR3 coding sequence is TGTGCTAGCAGCCGCGGGACAGTGAACACCGGGGAGCTGTTTTTT.

This sequence joins TRBV27 and TRBJ2-5; TRBD1 aligns across 9 bases. J was trimmed by 5 bases and V by 4 bases; bases with no gene match: 2. This CDR3 contains 13 residues. CDR1 is MNHEY and CDR2 is SMNVEV in the germline V gene (reference sequence). CDR3 residues: CASSSGTGETQYF. The CDR3 DNA reads TGTGCCAGCAGTTCAGGGACAGGGGAGACCCAGTACTTC.

The CDR3 loop is CASRRDSKISGANVLTF. The CDR3 region has the DNA TGTGCCAGCAGAAGGGACAGCAAGATTTCTGGGGCCAACGTCCTGACTTTC. The chain joins TRBV27 to TRBJ2-6, with 7 bases identical to TRBD1. The CDR3 has 17 amino acids. Germline V gene sequence: CDR1 MNHEY, CDR2 SMNVEV (reference sequence). J gave up 1 base and V 6 bases, and 9 bases lay outside the gene matches.

The V gene is TRBV14, the J gene TRBJ2-7; D may be TRBD1 (5 bases). The ends were cut back, 4 bases at V and 3 bases at J, with 16 bases in the middle. Germline CDR1 and CDR2: SGHDN and FVKESK. The length of the CDR3 is 15 residues. CDR3 nucleotide sequence: TGTGCCAGCAGCCCCCTGGGGCAAGAGGACTACGAGCAGTACTTC. This sequence encodes CASSPLGQEDYEQYF.

The rearrangement links TRBV4-3 to TRBJ1-2; tentatively, D is TRBD1 (6 bases). Trimming removed 0 bases at V and 4 bases at J, with 12 bases between. CDR3 length: 15 residues. From germline, CDR1 is LGHNA and CDR2 YSLEER. The CDR3 region is CASSQERTAIYGYTF. The CDR3 bases are TGCGCCAGCAGCCAAGAGCGGACAGCCATCTATGGCTACACCTTC.

The V and J genes are TRBV27 and TRBJ2-2, with TRBD1 as a possible D gene (5 bases). V lost 5 bases, J lost 3 bases, and 16 bases lay in between. Looked up from germline, CDR1 is MNHEY and CDR2 is SMNVEV (reference sequence). CDR3 length: 16 residues. CDR3 loop: CASSLYSGIHTGELFF. In nucleotides, the CDR3 is TGTGCCAGCAGTCTCTATTCAGGGATACACACCGGGGAGCTGTTTTTT.

This chain joins TRBV6-5 and TRBJ1-2; D may be TRBD1 (5 bases). Germline V gene data show CDR1 as MNHEY and CDR2 as SVGAGI. The length of the CDR3 is 15 residues. The ends were cut back, 0 bases at V and 4 bases at J, with 12 bases in the middle. CDR3 nucleotides: TGTGCCAGCAGTTACTCTCGGCAGGGCTTCTATGGCTACACCTTC. It codes for CASSYSRQGFYGYTF.

This clone showed up just once. The chain combines TRBV12-3 or TRBV12-4 with TRBJ1-1; D possibly corresponds to TRBD1 (5 bases). The V end was cut by 6 bases, the J end by 7 bases, with 9 bases between. The CDR3 totals 11 residues. The CDR3 sequence: CASRIGVEAFF. DNA of the CDR3: TGTGCCAGCAGGATAGGGGTTGAAGCTTTCTTT.

The V call is TRBV27, the J call TRBJ2-4, with D perhaps TRBD2 (5 bases). Trimming took 5 bases from V and 8 from J, leaving 13 bases between them. The CDR3 totals 13 residues. Germline V lookup: CDR1 MNHEY, CDR2 SMNVEV (reference sequence). The CDR3 loop is CASSPGIVDIQYF. CDR3 nucleotides: TGTGCCAGCAGTCCGGGGATTGTAGACATTCAGTACTTC.

The chain couples TRBV6-5 to TRBJ1-2, with D perhaps TRBD1 (5 bases). The germline gives CDR1 MNHEY, CDR2 SVGAGI. This CDR3 has 13 residues. Trimming removed 5 bases at V and 5 bases at J, with 12 bases between. The CDR3 protein is CASSTSDRYGYTF. The CDR3 DNA sequence: TGTGCCAGCAGTACTTCTGACAGATATGGCTACACCTTC.

This chain joins TRBV28 and TRBJ2-7; perhaps TRBD2 as D (7 bases). Germline V gives CDR1 MDHEN, CDR2 SYDVKM. With 5 bases removed from V and 5 bases from J, the gap between germline ends came to 16 bases. The CDR3 is made up of 14 amino acids. CDR3 nucleotides: TGTGCCAGCAGTCCCCCCGGGGGGCGGAACGAGCAGTACTTC. This gives the protein CASSPPGGRNEQYF.

The V and J genes are TRBV7-9 and TRBJ2-5; D remains ambiguous. Per the germline V gene, CDR1 is SEHNR and CDR2 is FQNEAQ (reference sequence). This CDR3 spans 11 amino acids. V was clipped by 2 bases and J by 4 bases, with 2 bases between them. The CDR3 DNA sequence: TGTGCCAGCAGCTTATCAGAGACCCAGTACTTC. This gives the protein CASSLSETQYF.

This clone has a single count. The J gene is TRBJ2-1, the V gene TRBV7-9, with 8 bases lining up with TRBD2. This CDR3 contains 15 residues. V lost 1 base to trimming and J lost 5 bases; unmatched junction nucleotides: 4. Per germline, CDR1 SEHNR and CDR2 FQNEAQ (reference sequence). CDR3 bases: TGTGCCAGCAGCTTAGACGGGGGGGCCCACAATGAGCAGTTCTTC. Translation gives CASSLDGGAHNEQFF.

The chain joins TRBV4-1 to TRBJ2-2; 9 bases are shared with TRBD1. Germline CDR1 and CDR2: MGHRA and YSYEKL. Trimming took 4 bases from V and 1 from J; bases not matched to a gene: 4. The CDR3 consists of 16 residues. Written as DNA, the CDR3 is TGCGCCAGCAGCCCACTGGGACAGGGGAACACCGGGGAGCTGTTTTTT. The encoded protein is CASSPLGQGNTGELFF.

This clone is medium-sized. J is TRBJ2-7 and V is TRBV5-4, with D unclear. The CDR3 has 12 residues. The V and J ends lost 2 bases and 6 bases respectively, with 9 bases between them. Looked up from germline, CDR1 is SGHNT and CDR2 is YYREEE (reference sequence). The CDR3 sequence is CASSFKGSEQYF. CDR3 in DNA: TGTGCCAGCAGCTTTAAGGGAAGCGAGCAGTACTTC.

V is TRBV19 and J is TRBJ1-5, with D maybe TRBD1 (5 bases). Deletions cut 3 bases from V and 5 bases from J, with 8 bases between. Germline CDR1 LNHDA, CDR2 SQIVND (reference sequence). The CDR3 is 13 residues long. In DNA form, the CDR3 reads TGTGCCAGTAGTATTGGGGGTGATCAGCCCCAGCATTTT. Translating it yields CASSIGGDQPQHF.

CDR3 DNA: TGTGCCAGCACCAAACGGGGTAAGGTTGAAGCTTTCTTT. Its protein is CASTKRGKVEAFF. The rearrangement uses TRBV5-6 and TRBJ1-1; D gene unclear. Germline values: CDR1 SGHDT, CDR2 YYEEEE. V was pared by 6 bases and J by 7 bases, with 16 bases between. CDR3 length: 13 amino acids.

The chain is built from TRBV2 and TRBJ1-5; D uncertain. The CDR3 length is 16 residues. Germline V lookup: CDR1 SNHLY, CDR2 FYNNEI. V was trimmed by 4 bases and J by 4 bases, leaving 17 bases between them. CDR3 DNA: TGTGCCAGCAGTGGGGATGGGGTATACTCTAATCAGCCCCAGCATTTT. Residues: CASSGDGVYSNQPQHF. Full variable domain (rest looked up from reference TRBV2 and TRBJ1-5): EPEVTQTPSHQVTQMGQEVILRCVPISNHLYFYWYRQILGQKVEFLVSFYNNEISEKSEIFDDQFSVERPDGSNFTLKIRSTKLEDSAMYFCASSGDGVYSNQPQHFGDGTRLSIL.

The J gene is TRBJ2-7, the V gene TRBV18; 7 bases map to TRBD1. The CDR3 has 15 amino acids. Trimming cost V 2 bases and J 0 bases; bases outside gene matches: 4. Germline assignment: CDR1 KGHSH and CDR2 LQKENI. CDR3 region: CASSPIDRDSYEQYF. CDR3 DNA: TGTGCCAGCTCACCAATCGACAGGGACTCCTACGAGCAGTACTTC.